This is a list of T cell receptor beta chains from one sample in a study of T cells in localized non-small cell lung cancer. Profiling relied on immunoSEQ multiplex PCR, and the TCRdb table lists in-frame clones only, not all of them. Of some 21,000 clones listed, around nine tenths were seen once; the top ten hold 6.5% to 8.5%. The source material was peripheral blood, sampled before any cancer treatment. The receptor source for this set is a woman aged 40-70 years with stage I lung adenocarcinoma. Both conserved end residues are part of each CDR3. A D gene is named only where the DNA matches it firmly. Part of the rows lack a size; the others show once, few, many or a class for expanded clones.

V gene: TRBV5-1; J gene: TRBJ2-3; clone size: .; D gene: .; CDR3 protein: CASSAIGTQGTDTQYF; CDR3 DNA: TGCGCCAGCAGCGCAATCGGGACTCAAGGGACAGATACGCAGTATTTT
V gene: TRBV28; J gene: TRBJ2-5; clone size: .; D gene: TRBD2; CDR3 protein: CASSTWTSQETQYF; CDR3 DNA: TGTGCCAGCAGTACGTGGACTAGCCAAGAGACCCAGTACTTC
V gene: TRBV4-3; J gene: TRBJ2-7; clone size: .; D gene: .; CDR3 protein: CASSQDFPETSEVSYEQYF; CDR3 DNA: TGCGCCAGCAGCCAAGATTTCCCCGAAACATCAGAGGTTTCCTACGAGCAGTACTTC
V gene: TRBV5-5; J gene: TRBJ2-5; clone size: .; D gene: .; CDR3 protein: CASSFQGEETQYF; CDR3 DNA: TGTGCCAGCAGCTTCCAGGGAGAAGAGACCCAGTACTTC
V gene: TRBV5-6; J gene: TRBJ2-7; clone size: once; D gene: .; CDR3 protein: CASSLEGLKYEQYF; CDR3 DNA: TGTGCCAGCAGCTTGGAGGGGCTCAAGTACGAGCAGTACTTC
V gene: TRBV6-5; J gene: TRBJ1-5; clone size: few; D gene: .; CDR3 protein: CASSSRVGVSNQPQHF; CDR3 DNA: TGTGCCAGCAGTTCGAGAGTAGGGGTTAGCAATCAGCCCCAGCATTTT
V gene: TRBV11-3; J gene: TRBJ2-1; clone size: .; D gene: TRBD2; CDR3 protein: CASSFGTSGSFLYNEQFF; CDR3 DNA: TGTGCCAGCAGCTTCGGGACTAGCGGGAGTTTTCTCTACAATGAGCAGTTCTTC
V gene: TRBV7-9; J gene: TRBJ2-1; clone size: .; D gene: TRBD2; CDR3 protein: CASSLVTSGSEQFF; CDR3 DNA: TGTGCCAGCAGCTTAGTGACTAGCGGGTCTGAGCAGTTCTTC
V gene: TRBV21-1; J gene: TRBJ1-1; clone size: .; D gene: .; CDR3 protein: CASSKGGEGESSAFF; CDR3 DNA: TGTGCCAGCAGCAAAGGAGGTGAAGGGGAATCGTCGGCTTTCTTT
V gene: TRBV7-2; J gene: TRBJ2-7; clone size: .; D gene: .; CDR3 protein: CASSLVGPAAGEQYF; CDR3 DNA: TGTGCCAGCAGCTTGGTGGGGCCCGCGGCGGGGGAGCAGTACTTC